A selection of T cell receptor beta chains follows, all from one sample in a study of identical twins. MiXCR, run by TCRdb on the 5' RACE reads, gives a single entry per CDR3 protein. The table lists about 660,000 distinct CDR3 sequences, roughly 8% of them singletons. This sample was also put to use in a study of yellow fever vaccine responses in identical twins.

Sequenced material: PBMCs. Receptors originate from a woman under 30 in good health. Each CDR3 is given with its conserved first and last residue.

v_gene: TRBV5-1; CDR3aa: CASSFRTGANEQFF
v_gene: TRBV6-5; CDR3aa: CASSYTSGLFNEQFF
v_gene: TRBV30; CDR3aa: CAWRWGQPGTEAFF
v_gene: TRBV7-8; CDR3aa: CASSLAVGGKGNNEQFF
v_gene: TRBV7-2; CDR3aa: CASSLGAPNTQYF
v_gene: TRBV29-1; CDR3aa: CSVDSGLQETQYF
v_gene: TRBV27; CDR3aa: CASSFLEDTQYF
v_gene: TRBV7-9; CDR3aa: CASSLTDGTYEQYF
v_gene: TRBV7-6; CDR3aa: CASSLEAGAGLSYEQYF
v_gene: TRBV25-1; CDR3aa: CASSEYPGQGLDEQFF
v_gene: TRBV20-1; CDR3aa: CSARPGSYNEQFF
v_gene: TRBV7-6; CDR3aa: CATSGQGSETQYF
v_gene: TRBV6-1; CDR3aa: CASSRDRGNTEAFF
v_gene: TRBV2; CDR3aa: CASSERTSGSHEQFF
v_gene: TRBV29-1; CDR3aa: CSASGPTYEQYF
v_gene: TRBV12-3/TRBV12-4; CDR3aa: CASSLERLAGGVGTQYF
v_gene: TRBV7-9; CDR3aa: CASSLSRLAGDGNEQFF
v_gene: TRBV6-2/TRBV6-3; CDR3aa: CASRKGAGFPYEQYF
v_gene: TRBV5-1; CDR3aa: CASSLTGGMNTEAFF
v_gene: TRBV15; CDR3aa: CATATGKGYGYTF